This is a list of T cell receptor beta chains from one sample in a study of metastatic and nonmetastatic thyroid tumors. TCRdb re-called clones via MiXCR from the PCR reads. The data hold tens of thousands of clones, with 9.5% to 13% observed a single time. Sequences were obtained from blood. These receptors all come from a male donor with papillary thyroid cancer or a benign thyroid nodule (not recorded which). Some clones in this sample may be carry-over from other donors' samples. The CDR3 runs from the conserved cysteine through the conserved F or W. D genes are given only for firm matches. Not every row has a clone size; where given, it reads once, few, many or a size class.

CDR3 protein	CDR3 DNA	V gene	J gene	D gene	clone size
CASSQVGGAYEQYF	TGCGCCAGCAGCCAAGTGGGCGGGGCCTACGAGCAGTACTTC	TRBV4-1	TRBJ2-7	NA	many
CASSQEQTGTYEQYF	TGCGCCAGCAGCCAAGAACAGACAGGGACCTACGAGCAGTACTTC	TRBV4-3	TRBJ2-7	TRBD1	many
CASSLVASTDTQYF	TGTGCCAGCAGTTTAGTTGCTAGCACAGATACGCAGTATTTT	TRBV6-1	TRBJ2-3	NA	NA
CASSPLADGTDTQYF	TGCGCCAGCAGCCCGCTGGCGGACGGCACAGATACGCAGTATTTT	TRBV4-3	TRBJ2-3	NA	many
CASSEEVHYGYTF	TGTGCCAGCAGTGAAGAGGTGCACTATGGCTACACCTTC	TRBV6-1	TRBJ1-2	NA	NA
CASSQGPSGEFF	TGCGCCAGCAGCCAAGGACCGTCCGGGGAGTTCTTC	TRBV4-1	TRBJ2-1	NA	many
CASSQGGLARDSTGDLFF	TGCGCCAGCAGCCAGGGGGGACTAGCGAGAGATAGCACCGGGGATCTGTTTTTT	TRBV4-3	TRBJ2-2	TRBD2	NA
CASSPRTGIDGELFF	TGTGCCAGCAGCCCCCGGACAGGGATCGACGGGGAGCTGTTTTTT	TRBV14	TRBJ2-2	TRBD1	many
CASSLVGQGSYEQYF	TGTGCCAGCAGTTTAGTGGGACAGGGATCCTACGAGCAGTACTTC	TRBV12-3/TRBV12-4	TRBJ2-7	TRBD1	many
CASSLGSYSNQPQHF	TGTGCCAGCAGTTTGGGAAGTTATAGCAATCAGCCCCAGCATTTT	TRBV12-3/TRBV12-4	TRBJ1-5	NA	many
CASSVSQAYNEQFF	TGTGCCAGCAGTGTCTCTCAGGCCTACAATGAGCAGTTCTTC	TRBV27	TRBJ2-1	NA	medium-sized
CSARLAGADTQYF	TGCAGTGCTAGACTAGCGGGAGCGGATACGCAGTATTTT	TRBV20-1	TRBJ2-3	TRBD2	many
CASSIRSELSYEQYF	TGTGCCAGTAGTATCCGTAGCGAACTTTCCTACGAGCAGTACTTC	TRBV19	TRBJ2-7	NA	medium-sized
CATSRAGLAEETQYF	TGTGCCACCAGCAGAGCGGGACTAGCGGAAGAGACCCAGTACTTC	TRBV15	TRBJ2-5	TRBD2	many
CATIRLAGGPGTDTQYF	TGTGCCACCATACGACTAGCGGGAGGGCCAGGCACAGATACGCAGTATTTT	TRBV24-1	TRBJ2-3	TRBD2	many
CAISDVTPGETQYF	TGTGCCATCAGTGATGTGACTCCGGGAGAGACCCAGTACTTC	TRBV10-3	TRBJ2-5	NA	many
CASSSRANEQFF	TGTGCCAGCAGCTCCAGGGCGAATGAGCAGTTCTTC	TRBV7-8	TRBJ2-1	NA	many
CASSHLGLAGGITDTQYF	TGTGCCAGCAGCCACCTAGGACTAGCGGGAGGTATCACAGATACGCAGTATTTT	TRBV3-1	TRBJ2-3	TRBD2	NA
CASSFPGQGAYEQYF	TGTGCCAGCAGCTTTCCGGGACAGGGGGCCTACGAGCAGTACTTC	TRBV7-9	TRBJ2-7	TRBD1	many
CASHQGGLNYGYAF	TGTGCCAGCCATCAGGGGGGGCTCAACTATGGCTACGCCTTC	TRBV28	TRBJ1-2	TRBD1	NA
CASSWGGLAGTGELFF	TGTGCCAGCAGCTGGGGAGGGCTAGCGGGCACCGGGGAGCTGTTTTTT	TRBV11-2	TRBJ2-2	TRBD2	many
CASSSAGVGNGYTF	TGTGCCAGCAGTTCGGCAGGGGTGGGAAATGGCTACACCTTC	TRBV27	TRBJ1-2	NA	medium-sized
CASTESSVSNDQFF	TGTGCCAGCACCGAGTCGTCCGTGAGTAATGATCAGTTCTTC	TRBV28	TRBJ2-1	NA	few
CSARPSYEQYF	TGCAGTGCTAGGCCCTCCTACGAGCAGTACTTC	TRBV20-1	TRBJ2-7	NA	NA
CASSLTGQGTNEKLFF	TGTGCCAGCAGCTTGACCGGACAGGGGACTAATGAAAAACTGTTTTTT	TRBV7-9	TRBJ1-4	TRBD1	many
CSGRGTSGYEQYF	TGCAGCGGTCGGGGGACTAGCGGCTACGAGCAGTACTTC	TRBV29-1	TRBJ2-7	TRBD2	many
CASSRDASERSYEQYF	TGCGCCAGCAGCCGGGACGCCTCCGAGAGATCCTACGAGCAGTACTTC	TRBV5-1	TRBJ2-7	NA	NA
CASSLSLRGSGEAFF	TGTGCCAGCAGTTTATCCTTAAGGGGGTCAGGGGAAGCTTTCTTT	TRBV28	TRBJ1-1	NA	few
CSALEVVTDTKYF	TGCAGTGCTCTAGAAGTAGTCACAGATACAAAGTATTTT	TRBV20-1	TRBJ2-3	NA	NA
CSARDSLAEPYEQYF	TGCAGTGCTAGAGATTCTCTAGCGGAGCCCTACGAGCAGTACTTC	TRBV20-1	TRBJ2-7	TRBD2	many